The present TCR beta chain was sequenced within a study of CD8+ T cells in alopecia areata. Study summary: Each of the treated patients was given oral tofacitinib, 5 to 10 mg twice daily, for moderate-to-severe alopecia areata.

CDR3 length equals 14 residues. Germline V gene data show CDR1 as MNHEY and CDR2 as SMNVEV (reference sequence). Between the trimmed V and J ends, which lost 2 bases and 2 bases, there was a span of 8 bases. Extracted RNA was reverse transcribed, and the resulting cDNA served as sequencing template. Using immunoSEQ multiplex PCR, the repertoire was profiled, and TCRdb retains in-frame clones only, with some absent. This table holds roughly 20,000 clones, under 75% found once. Both peripheral blood and punch biopsies of lesional scalp skin were obtained from patients who had alopecia areata. The rearrangement uses TRBV27 and TRBJ2-3; D remains unclear. The material was skin, obtained at week 0. The receptor's source is a human donor with alopecia areata. The CDR3 region is CASSLLPNTDTQYF. The CDR3 nucleotides read TGTGCCAGCAGTTTACTTCCTAACACAGATACGCAGTATTTT.